These 10 T cell receptor beta chains were sequenced from one sample in a study of cytomegalovirus exposure and HLA in healthy donors. The PCR used 60 Vbeta and 13 Jbeta primers. Produced via immunoSEQ multiplex PCR; TCRdb's table is partial and in-frame only. The data show approximately 150,000 clones, with approximately 80% seen just once and around 2.8% held by the top ten. Sequenced sample: PBMCs. The source is a woman aged 40 to 50 in good health and CMV-seropositive.

V usage is TRBV19 and J usage is TRBJ2-7; TRBD1 matches at 9 bases. The germline V gene encodes CDR1 LNHDA and CDR2 SQIVND (reference sequence). V trimming: 3 bases; J trimming: 2 bases; junction bases outside the gene matches: 5. This CDR3 has 15 residues. CDR3 DNA sequence: TGTGCCAGTAGTATCGGACAGGGGCAGACCTACGAGCAGTACTTC. It codes for CASSIGQGQTYEQYF.

This sequence joins TRBV7-8 and TRBJ2-3, with D possibly being TRBD2 (5 bases). The germline gives CDR1 SGHVS, CDR2 FQNEAQ. V was cut by 2 bases and J by 4 bases, with 10 bases left in between. This CDR3 is built from 14 residues. The CDR3 loop is CASSLMGVPDTQYF. CDR3 DNA sequence: TGTGCCAGCAGCTTAATGGGAGTCCCAGATACGCAGTATTTT. The variable domain in full, completed from reference TRBV7-8 and TRBJ2-3, reads GAGVSQSPRYKVAKRGQDVALRCDPISGHVSLFWYQQALGQGPEFLTYFQNEAQLDKSGLPSDRFFAERPEGSVSTLKIQRTQQEDSAVYLCASSLMGVPDTQYFGPGTRLTVL.

This clone was counted between two and nine times. The gene calls are TRBV6-1 and TRBJ1-1; 7 bases align to TRBD1. V lost 8 bases, J lost 3 bases, and 12 bases stayed unmatched. This CDR3 comprises 15 residues. CDR1 and CDR2 (germline): MNHNS, SASEGT. CDR3 sequence reads: CASLTGYGVYTEAFF. As DNA, the CDR3 is TGTGCCAGCCTGACAGGGTATGGGGTTTACACTGAAGCTTTCTTT.

This chain connects TRBV7-2 to TRBJ2-7; 7 nucleotides agree with TRBD2. There are 13 residues in the CDR3. V lost 4 bases and J lost 10; bases outside the gene matches: 10. The germline gives CDR1 SGHTA, CDR2 FQGNSA. CDR3 DNA: TGTGCCAGCAGCTCAGCCGTGGGGAGGGCACAGTACTTC. Residues: CASSSAVGRAQYF.

V is TRBV30 and J is TRBJ2-7, with 11 bases identical to TRBD1. The trim removed 1 base at V and 7 bases at J, leaving 6 bases unmatched. The germline V gene encodes CDR1 GTSNPN and CDR2 SVGIG (reference sequence). This CDR3 is 14 amino acids long. The DNA of the CDR3 is TGTGCCTGGAGTGGGACAGGGGGCTCGGGGGAGCAGTACTTC. It encodes CAWSGTGGSGEQYF.

The chain recombines TRBV9 with TRBJ1-2; 9 bases map to TRBD1. Germline V lookup: CDR1 SGDLS, CDR2 YYNGEE. This CDR3 is built from 15 residues. V shed 4 bases, J shed 4 bases, and the junction held 8 bases outside the gene matches. Here the CDR3 DNA reads TGTGCCAGCAGCATTGGACAGGGGAGGTCCTATGGCTACACCTTC. It yields the protein CASSIGQGRSYGYTF. The full variable domain, rest sourced from reference TRBV9 and TRBJ1-2, is DSGVTQTPKHLITATGQRVTLRCSPRSGDLSVYWYQQSLDQGLQFLIQYYNGEERAKGNILERFSAQQFPDLHSELNLSSLELGDSALYFCASSIGQGRSYGYTFGSGTRLTVV.

The J gene is TRBJ2-1, the V gene TRBV19, with 8 bases lining up with TRBD2. CDR3 length equals 15 residues. Looked up from germline, CDR1 is LNHDA and CDR2 is SQIVND (reference sequence). J gave up 6 bases and V 1 base, and 5 bases lay outside the gene matches. This CDR3 reads CASSIAGGTFNEQFF. CDR3 coding DNA: TGTGCCAGTAGTATAGCGGGAGGGACATTCAATGAGCAGTTCTTC.

CDR3 sequence (DNA): TGTGCCAGCTCACCAAATACTTTCTCTGGAAACACCATATATTTT. Translating it yields CASSPNTFSGNTIYF. The chain is built from TRBV18 and TRBJ1-3; D is unresolved. Per the germline V gene, CDR1 is KGHSH and CDR2 is LQKENI. This CDR3 is 15 amino acids long. V shed 2 bases and J shed 0 bases, with 8 bases lying between them.

This clone was counted between two and nine times. The chain carries TRBV5-6 and TRBJ1-4; D remains ambiguous. The CDR3 extends over 15 amino acids. CDR1 is SGHDT and CDR2 is YYEEEE in the germline V gene. Trimming took 4 bases from V and 5 from J, leaving 15 bases between them. The CDR3 DNA is TGTGCCAGCAGCGAGCGGAGTGGGTTGAATGAAAAACTGTTTTTT. Amino acids: CASSERSGLNEKLFF.

This clone was counted between two and nine times. The J gene is TRBJ2-7, the V gene TRBV2, with TRBD1 identical over 10 bases. The junction had 15 bases not matched to a gene; V was cut back by 10 bases and J by 3 bases. Germline V CDR1 and CDR2: SNHLY, FYNNEI. The CDR3 runs 16 residues. The DNA of the CDR3 is TGTGCCACCAAGCCGGGACAGGGGCTAGCAGACTACGAGCAGTACTTC. Protein: CATKPGQGLADYEQYF.